The TCR beta chain under discussion was sequenced for a study of cytomegalovirus exposure and HLA in healthy donors. CDR1 is SGHTA and CDR2 is FQGNSA in the germline V gene. V was shortened by 6 bases and J by 5 bases, with 9 bases between the two germline ends. The CDR3 consists of 12 residues. Worth noting for this clone: Its specificity is unknown.

Points from the study as a whole: Across donors, most TCRs were seen rarely, yet some public ones were widespread.

TCRdb's copy holds only in-frame clones and misses some; the assay was immunoSEQ multiplex PCR. The sample includes approximately 99,000 clones, approximately 94% seen only once; the top ten take 0.67%. The chain has TRBV7-2 and TRBJ2-3; D remains unclear. This TCR came from a woman aged 18-35 years in good health and CMV-seronegative. The sample consisted of PBMCs. CDR3 nucleotides: TGTGCCAGCAGAGACCCGGGAGATACGCAGTATTTT. It codes for CASRDPGDTQYF.